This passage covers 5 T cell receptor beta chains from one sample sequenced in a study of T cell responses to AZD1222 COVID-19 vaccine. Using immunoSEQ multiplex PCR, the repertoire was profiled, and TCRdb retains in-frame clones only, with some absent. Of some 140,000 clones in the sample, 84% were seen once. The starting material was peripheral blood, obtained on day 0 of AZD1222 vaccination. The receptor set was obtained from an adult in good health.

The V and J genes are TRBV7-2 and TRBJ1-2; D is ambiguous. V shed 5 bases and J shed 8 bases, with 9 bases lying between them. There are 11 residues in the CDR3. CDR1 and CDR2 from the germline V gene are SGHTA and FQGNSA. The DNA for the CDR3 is TGTGCCAGCAGCCAAGGGTACGGCTACACCTTC. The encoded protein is CASSQGYGYTF.

CDR3 protein: CASNPGGGKAFF. Written as DNA, the CDR3 is TGTGCCTCTAACCCGGGGGGGGGCAAAGCTTTCTTT. V gene TRBV30 combines with J gene TRBJ1-1, with D possibly TRBD1 on 6 matching bases. The CDR3 covers 12 residues. Germline V gene sequence: CDR1 GTSNPN, CDR2 SVGIG (reference sequence). V was shortened by 7 bases and J by 9 bases, with 18 bases between the two germline ends. The full variable domain, in which reference TRBV30 and TRBJ1-1 provide the parts outside the CDR3, is SQTIHQWPATLVQPVGSPLSLECTVEGTSNPNLYWYRQAAGRGLQLLFYSVGIGQISSEVPQNLSASRPQDRQFILSSKKLLLSDSGFYLCASNPGGGKAFFGQGTRLTVV.

The CDR3 is CASSRTLNQPQHF. The CDR3 region has the DNA TGTGCCAGCAGTCGGACACTCAATCAGCCCCAGCATTTT. The J gene is TRBJ1-5, the V gene TRBV28, with a tentative D call TRBD1 (5 bases). The V gene's germline CDR1 is MDHEN and CDR2 SYDVKM. The CDR3 runs to 13 residues. V lost 5 bases and J lost 3, with 8 bases in between.

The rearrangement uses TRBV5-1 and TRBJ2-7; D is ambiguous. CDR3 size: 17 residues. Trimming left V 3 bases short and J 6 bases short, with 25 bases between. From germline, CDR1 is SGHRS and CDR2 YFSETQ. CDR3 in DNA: TGCGCCAGCAGCTCCGCGTTGGGGTCGTCTAAGGTTTCCGAGCAGTACTTC. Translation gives CASSSALGSSKVSEQYF.

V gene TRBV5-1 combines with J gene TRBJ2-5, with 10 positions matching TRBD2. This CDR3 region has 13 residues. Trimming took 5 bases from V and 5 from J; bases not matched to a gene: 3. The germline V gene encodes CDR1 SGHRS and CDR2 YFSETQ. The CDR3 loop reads CASSLAGGETQYF. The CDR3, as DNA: TGCGCCAGCAGTTTAGCGGGGGGCGAGACCCAGTACTTC. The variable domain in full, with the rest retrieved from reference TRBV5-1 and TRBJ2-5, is KAGVTQTPRYLIKTRGQQVTLSCSPISGHRSVSWYQQTPGQGLQFLFEYFSETQRNKGNFPGRFSGRQFSNSRSEMNVSTLELGDSALYLCASSLAGGETQYFGPGTRLLVL.